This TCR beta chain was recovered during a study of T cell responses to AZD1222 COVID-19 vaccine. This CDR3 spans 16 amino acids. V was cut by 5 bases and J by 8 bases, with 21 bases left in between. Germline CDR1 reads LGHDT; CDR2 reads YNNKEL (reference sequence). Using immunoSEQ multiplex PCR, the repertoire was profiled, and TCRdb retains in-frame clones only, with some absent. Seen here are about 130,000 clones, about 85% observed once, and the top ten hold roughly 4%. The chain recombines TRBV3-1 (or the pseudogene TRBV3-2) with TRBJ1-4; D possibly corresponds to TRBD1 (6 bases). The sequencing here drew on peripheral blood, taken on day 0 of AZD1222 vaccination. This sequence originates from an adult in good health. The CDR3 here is CASSAPPQGGGEKLFF. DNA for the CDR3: TGTGCCAGCAGCGCTCCTCCACAGGGAGGAGGAGAAAAACTGTTTTTT.